This T cell receptor beta chain was obtained from a study of blood T cells in healthy people across ages. Germline V gene data show CDR1 as LGHDT and CDR2 as YNNKEL (reference sequence). The CDR3 runs to 14 residues. V lost 1 base and J 4 bases, leaving 10 bases between the germline ends. This clonotype was recorded a few times. Its antigen is currently unknown. General observations from the study: It was held that diversity estimates obtained from one million T cells represented underestimates.

Sample-barcoded 5' priming and a J-beta primer mix drove a second PCR of about 7 to 12 cycles. TCRdb itself ran the 5' RACE reads through MiXCR, one entry per CDR3 protein. This table holds around 500,000 distinct CDR3 sequences, under 55% found once. What was sequenced was blood. The clonotype comes from an elderly man in good health. The genes are TRBV3-1 and TRBJ2-5; D is perhaps TRBD2 (6 bases). The CDR3 nucleotides read TGTGCCAGCAGCCAAGGGAGGGTGCGAGAGACCCAGTACTTC. Protein product: CASSQGRVRETQYF.